This T cell receptor beta chain was profiled in a study of cytomegalovirus exposure and HLA in healthy donors. Study as a whole: Falling in the Caucasian-associated ancestry cluster were roughly 86% of approximately 410 genotyped donors. Regarding the study as a whole: Specificity for CMV antigens was confirmed in vitro for a few of the CMV-associated chains.

Germline CDR1 SGHVS, CDR2 FQNEAQ. CDR3 size: 14 residues. V lost 0 bases to trimming and J lost 2 bases, with 8 bases between them. The PCR used 60 Vbeta and 13 Jbeta primers. Assay: immunoSEQ multiplex PCR; the TCRdb copy retains only in-frame clones and omits some. The sample records approximately 99,000 clones, 81% being singletons. As concerns this clone: Antigen unknown.

The receptor comes from a man between 35 and 55 years old in good health and CMV-seropositive. The chain recombines TRBV7-8 with TRBJ2-7; TRBD1 might be the D (6 bases). Sequences were obtained from PBMCs. CDR3 nucleotides: TGTGCCAGCAGCTTAGCGGGGGCCACCTACGAGCAGTACTTC. Protein: CASSLAGATYEQYF.